This T cell receptor (beta chain) was captured by sequencing in a study of blood T cell repertoires in COVID-19. Source study methods: The assay estimated nucleated cells by amplifying reference gene primers. TCRdb's copy holds only in-frame clones and misses some; the assay was immunoSEQ multiplex PCR. From that table come the V and J calls and clone size; the DNA was used to work out D and trimming. The top ten hold 15% to 17% of the sample, which has about 270,000 clones, about nine tenths seen once. The sample comprised PBMCs or T cells enriched from blood (not recorded which). This receptor was obtained from a man between 18 and 35 years old who had recovered from COVID-19.

The CDR3 nucleotides read TGTGCCAGCAGCCCGGGACTAGCGGGAGGACGGGAGACCCAGTACTTC. Amino acid sequence: CASSPGLAGGRETQYF. The chain carries TRBV11-2 and TRBJ2-5, with 15 bases aligning to TRBD2. Germline CDR1 is SGHAT and CDR2 is FQNNGV. CDR3 length equals 16 residues. The ends lost 5 bases at V and 5 bases at J; junction bases unmatched: 6.